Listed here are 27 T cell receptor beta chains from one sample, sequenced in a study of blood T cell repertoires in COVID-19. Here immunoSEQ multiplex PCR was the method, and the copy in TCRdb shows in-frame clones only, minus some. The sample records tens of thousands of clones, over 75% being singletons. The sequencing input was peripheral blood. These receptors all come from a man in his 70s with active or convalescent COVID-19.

The CDR3 here is CASSLYRVNSPLHF. As DNA, the CDR3 is TGTGCCAGCAGCTTATACAGGGTCAATTCACCCCTCCACTTT. The rearrangement links TRBV7-9 to TRBJ1-6; D possibly corresponds to TRBD1 (6 bases). With 2 bases removed from V and 7 bases from J, the gap between germline ends came to 9 bases. Per germline, CDR1 SEHNR and CDR2 FQNEAQ (reference sequence). This CDR3 region has 14 residues.

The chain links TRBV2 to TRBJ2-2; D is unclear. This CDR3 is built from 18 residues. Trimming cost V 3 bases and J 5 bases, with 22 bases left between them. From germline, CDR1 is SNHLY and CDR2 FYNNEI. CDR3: CASSDGIWSSSKTGELFF. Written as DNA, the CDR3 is TGTGCCAGCAGTGATGGAATATGGTCTAGTTCAAAAACCGGGGAGCTGTTTTTT. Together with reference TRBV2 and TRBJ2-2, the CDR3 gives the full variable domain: EPEVTQTPSHQVTQMGQEVILRCVPISNHLYFYWYRQILGQKVEFLVSFYNNEISEKSEIFDDQFSVERPDGSNFTLKIRSTKLEDSAMYFCASSDGIWSSSKTGELFFGEGSRLTVL.

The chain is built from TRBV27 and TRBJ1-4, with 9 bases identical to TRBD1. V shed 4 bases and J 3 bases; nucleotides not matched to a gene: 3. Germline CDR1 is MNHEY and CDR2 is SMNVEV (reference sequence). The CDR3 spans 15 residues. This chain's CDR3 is CASSSRTGANEKLFF. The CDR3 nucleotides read TGTGCCAGCAGTTCCCGGACAGGGGCTAATGAAAAACTGTTTTTT.

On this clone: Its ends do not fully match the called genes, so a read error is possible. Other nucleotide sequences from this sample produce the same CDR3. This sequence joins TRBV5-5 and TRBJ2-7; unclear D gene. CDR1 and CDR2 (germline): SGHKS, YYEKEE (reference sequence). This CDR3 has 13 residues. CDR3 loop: CASSYEPTYEQYF. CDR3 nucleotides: TGTGCCAGCAGCTATGAGCCAACCTATGAGCAGTACTTC.

CDR3 amino acids: CASSLALAGGLSYEQYF. The DNA for the CDR3 is TGCGCCAGCAGCTTGGCACTAGCGGGAGGCCTCTCCTACGAGCAGTACTTC. The chain has TRBV5-1 and TRBJ2-7; TRBD2 matches at 12 bases. The V and J ends lost 0 bases and 0 bases, in that order; junction bases with no gene match: 4. The germline V gene encodes CDR1 SGHRS and CDR2 YFSETQ. This CDR3 is built from 17 residues.

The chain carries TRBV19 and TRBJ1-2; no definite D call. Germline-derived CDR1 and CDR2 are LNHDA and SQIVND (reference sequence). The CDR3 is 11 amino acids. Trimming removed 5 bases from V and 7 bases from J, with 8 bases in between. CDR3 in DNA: TGTGCCAGTAGTTTTGGCTCTGGCTACACCTTC. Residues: CASSFGSGYTF. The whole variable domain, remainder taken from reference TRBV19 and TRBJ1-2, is DGGITQSPKYLFRKEGQNVTLSCEQNLNHDAMYWYRQDPGQGLRLIYYSQIVNDFQKGDIAEGYSVSREKKESFPLTVTSAQKNPTAFYLCASSFGSGYTFGSGTRLTVV.

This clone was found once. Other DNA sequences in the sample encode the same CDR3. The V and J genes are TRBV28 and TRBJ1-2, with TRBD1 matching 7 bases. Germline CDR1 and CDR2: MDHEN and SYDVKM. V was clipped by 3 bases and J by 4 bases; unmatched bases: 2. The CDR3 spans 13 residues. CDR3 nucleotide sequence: TGTGCCAGCAGTTTCAGGGGGTTCTATGGCTACACCTTC. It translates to CASSFRGFYGYTF.

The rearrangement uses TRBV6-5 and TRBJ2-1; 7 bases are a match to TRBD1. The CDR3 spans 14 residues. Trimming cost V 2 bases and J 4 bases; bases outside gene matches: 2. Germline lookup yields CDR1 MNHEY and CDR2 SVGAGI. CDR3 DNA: TGTGCCAGCAGTTACCAGACAGGGTACAATGAGCAGTTCTTC. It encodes CASSYQTGYNEQFF.

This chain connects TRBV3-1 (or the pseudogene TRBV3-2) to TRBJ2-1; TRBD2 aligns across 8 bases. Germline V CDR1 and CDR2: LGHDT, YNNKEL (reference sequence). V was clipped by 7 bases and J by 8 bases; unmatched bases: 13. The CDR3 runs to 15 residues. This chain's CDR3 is CASTPATGGRHEQFF. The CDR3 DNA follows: TGTGCCAGCACTCCCGCGACGGGAGGGCGGCATGAGCAGTTCTTC.

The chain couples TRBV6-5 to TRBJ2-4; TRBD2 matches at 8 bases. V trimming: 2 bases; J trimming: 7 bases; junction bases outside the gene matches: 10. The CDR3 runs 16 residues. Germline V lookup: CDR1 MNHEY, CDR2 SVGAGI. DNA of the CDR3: TGTGCCAGCAGTTACCCTTATCGGGAGGGACTGAACATTCAGTACTTC. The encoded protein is CASSYPYREGLNIQYF.

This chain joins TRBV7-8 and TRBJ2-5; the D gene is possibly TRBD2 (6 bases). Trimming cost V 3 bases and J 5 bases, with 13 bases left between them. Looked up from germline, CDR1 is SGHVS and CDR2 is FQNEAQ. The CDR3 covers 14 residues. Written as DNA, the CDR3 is TGTGCCAGCAGCTTTGGCGGAGGGAGGGAGACCCAGTACTTC. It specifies CASSFGGGRETQYF.

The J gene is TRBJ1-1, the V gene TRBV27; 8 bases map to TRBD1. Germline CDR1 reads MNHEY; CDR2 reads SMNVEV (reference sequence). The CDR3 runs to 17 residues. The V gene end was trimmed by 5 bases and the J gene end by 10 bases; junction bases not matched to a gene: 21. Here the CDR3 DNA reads TGTGCCAGCAGTCCTGACAGGGGCCCCCGATCATCCCTTGGAGCTTTCTTT. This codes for CASSPDRGPRSSLGAFF.

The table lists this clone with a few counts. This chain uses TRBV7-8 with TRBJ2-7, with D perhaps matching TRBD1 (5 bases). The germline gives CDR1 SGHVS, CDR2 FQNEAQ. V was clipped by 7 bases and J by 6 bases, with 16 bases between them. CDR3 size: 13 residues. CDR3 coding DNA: TGTGCCAGCACCCACGGCCAGGGCACCGAGCAGTACTTC. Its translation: CASTHGQGTEQYF.

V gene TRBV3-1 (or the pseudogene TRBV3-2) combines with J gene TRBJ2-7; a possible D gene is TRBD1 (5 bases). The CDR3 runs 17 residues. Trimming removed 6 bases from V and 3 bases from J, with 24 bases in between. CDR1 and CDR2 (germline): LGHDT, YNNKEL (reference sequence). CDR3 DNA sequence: TGTGCCAGCAGGCCGTCGAGCAGGGCGAACCAGTACTACGAGCAGTACTTC. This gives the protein CASRPSSRANQYYEQYF.

The CDR3 sequence is CASSSSGGRGPGYTF. The CDR3 region has the DNA TGTGCCAGCAGTTCGTCTGGTGGCAGGGGCCCTGGCTACACCTTC. The chain couples TRBV27 to TRBJ1-2; maybe TRBD1 (6 bases). V was trimmed by 4 bases and J by 7 bases, leaving 19 bases between them. The CDR3 length is 15 residues. Germline V gives CDR1 MNHEY, CDR2 SMNVEV (reference sequence).

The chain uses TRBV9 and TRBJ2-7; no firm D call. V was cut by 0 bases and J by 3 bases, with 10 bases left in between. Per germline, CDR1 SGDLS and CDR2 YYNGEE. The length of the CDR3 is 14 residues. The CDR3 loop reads CASSVDNVVYEQYF. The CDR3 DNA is TGTGCCAGCAGCGTAGATAATGTAGTCTACGAGCAGTACTTC. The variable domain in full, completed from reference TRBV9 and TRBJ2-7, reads DSGVTQTPKHLITATGQRVTLRCSPRSGDLSVYWYQQSLDQGLQFLIQYYNGEERAKGNILERFSAQQFPDLHSELNLSSLELGDSALYFCASSVDNVVYEQYFGPGTRLTVT.

The CDR3 is CAWSAGTYEQYF. For the CDR3, the DNA is TGTGCCTGGAGTGCAGGGACATACGAGCAGTACTTC. The chain employs TRBV30 and TRBJ2-7, with D maybe TRBD1 (6 bases). Deletions cut 1 base from V and 4 bases from J, with 8 bases between. From germline, CDR1 is GTSNPN and CDR2 SVGIG (reference sequence). The CDR3 has 12 amino acids.

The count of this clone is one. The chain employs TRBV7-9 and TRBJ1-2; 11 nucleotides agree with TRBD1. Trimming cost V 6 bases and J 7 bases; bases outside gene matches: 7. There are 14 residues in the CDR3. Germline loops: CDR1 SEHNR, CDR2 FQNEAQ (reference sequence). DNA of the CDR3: TGTGCCAGCAGTGCGGACAGGGGGCTTCGTGGCTACACCTTC. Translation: CASSADRGLRGYTF.

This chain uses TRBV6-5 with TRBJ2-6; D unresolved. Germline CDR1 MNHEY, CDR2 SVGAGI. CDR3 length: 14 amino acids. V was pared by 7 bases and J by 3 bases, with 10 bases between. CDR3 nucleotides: TGTGCCAGCAATACTAACTTTGGGGCCAACGTCCTGACTTTC. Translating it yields CASNTNFGANVLTF.

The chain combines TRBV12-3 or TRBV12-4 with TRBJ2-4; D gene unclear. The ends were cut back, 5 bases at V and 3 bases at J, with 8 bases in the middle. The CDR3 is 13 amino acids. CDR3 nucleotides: TGTGCCAGCAGTCCGTATGTCAAAAACATTCAGTACTTC. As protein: CASSPYVKNIQYF.

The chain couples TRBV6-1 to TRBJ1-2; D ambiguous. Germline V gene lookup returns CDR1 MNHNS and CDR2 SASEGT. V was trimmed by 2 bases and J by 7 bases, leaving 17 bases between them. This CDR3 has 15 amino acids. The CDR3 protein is CASSEFGGEHSGYTF. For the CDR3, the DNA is TGTGCCAGCAGTGAATTTGGCGGGGAGCACAGTGGCTACACCTTC.

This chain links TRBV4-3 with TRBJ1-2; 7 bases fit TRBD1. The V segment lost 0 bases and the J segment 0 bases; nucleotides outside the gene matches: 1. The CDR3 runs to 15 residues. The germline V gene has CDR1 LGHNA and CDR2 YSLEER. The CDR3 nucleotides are TGCGCCAGCAGCCAAGACGGACAGGCTAACTATGGCTACACCTTC. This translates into CASSQDGQANYGYTF.

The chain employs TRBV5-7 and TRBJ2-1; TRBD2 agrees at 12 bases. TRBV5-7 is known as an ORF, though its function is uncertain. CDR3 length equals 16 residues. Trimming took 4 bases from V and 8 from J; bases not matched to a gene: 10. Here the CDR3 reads CASSHILAGGADEQFF. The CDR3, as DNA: TGTGCCAGCAGCCACATTCTAGCGGGAGGGGCCGATGAGCAGTTCTTC.

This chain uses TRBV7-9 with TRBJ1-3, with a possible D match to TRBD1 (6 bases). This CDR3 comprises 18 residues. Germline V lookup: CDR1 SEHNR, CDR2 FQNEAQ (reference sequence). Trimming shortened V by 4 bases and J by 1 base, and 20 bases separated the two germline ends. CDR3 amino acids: CASSSTVTGFLSGNTIYF. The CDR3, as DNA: TGTGCCAGCAGCTCCACTGTTACAGGGTTTCTATCTGGAAACACCATATATTTT.

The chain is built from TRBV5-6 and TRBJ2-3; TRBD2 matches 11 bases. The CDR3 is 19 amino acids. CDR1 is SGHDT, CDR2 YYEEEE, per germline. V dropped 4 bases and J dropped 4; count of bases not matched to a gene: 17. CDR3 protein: CASSPTGIAGGPGSDTQYF. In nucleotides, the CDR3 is TGTGCCAGCAGCCCTACGGGGATAGCGGGAGGGCCGGGTTCAGATACGCAGTATTTT. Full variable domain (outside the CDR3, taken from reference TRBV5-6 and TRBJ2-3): DAGVTQSPTHLIKTRGQQVTLRCSPKSGHDTVSWYQQALGQGPQFIFQYYEEEERQRGNFPDRFSGHQFPNYSSELNVNALLLGDSALYLCASSPTGIAGGPGSDTQYFGPGTRLTVL.

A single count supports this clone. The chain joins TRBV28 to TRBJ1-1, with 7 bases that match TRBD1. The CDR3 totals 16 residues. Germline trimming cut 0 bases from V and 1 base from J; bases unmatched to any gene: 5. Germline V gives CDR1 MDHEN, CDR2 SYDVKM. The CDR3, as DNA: TGTGCCAGCAGTTTATGGGGGCAGGGGGGGAACACTGAAGCTTTCTTT. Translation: CASSLWGQGGNTEAFF.

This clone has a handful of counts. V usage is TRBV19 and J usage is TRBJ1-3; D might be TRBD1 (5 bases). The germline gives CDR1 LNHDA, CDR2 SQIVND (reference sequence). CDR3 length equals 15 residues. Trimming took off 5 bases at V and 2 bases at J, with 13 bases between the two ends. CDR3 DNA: TGTGCCAGTAGTGTGGAGGGGAGGCCTGGAAACACCATATATTTT. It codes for CASSVEGRPGNTIYF.